In its sample, the clone carrying this T cell receptor beta chain is medium-sized. Antigen specificity is unknown. This entry comes from a study of T cells in localized non-small cell lung cancer. The method was immunoSEQ multiplex PCR; TCRdb's version includes in-frame clones alone and lacks a portion of them. Of some 1,600 clones in the sample, just over 20% are singletons; the top ten hold 9% to 15%. Notes on the study in general: Uninvolved neighboring lung showed the greatest T cell clonality, exceeding tumor. Higher adjacent-lung clonality was associated with shorter survival.

Germline CDR1 reads SGHNT; CDR2 reads YENEEA. V lost 3 bases and J 7 bases, leaving 16 bases between the germline ends. CDR3 length equals 15 residues. The material was lung tumor tissue, obtained before any cancer treatment. The rearrangement joins TRBV11-3 to TRBJ2-4, with D possibly being TRBD1 or TRBD2 (6 bases each). The clonotype comes from an older female donor with stage II lung adenocarcinoma. The CDR3 DNA sequence: TGTGCCAGCAGCTTGAGGGGGGCCGGTTGGAACATTCAGTACTTC. Translation gives CASSLRGAGWNIQYF.